The TCR beta chain under discussion was sequenced for a study of technical replicates of blood from four donors. The assay was immunoSEQ multiplex PCR, and TCRdb's table has in-frame clones only and misses some. In the table there are about 73,000 clones, over 90% of which are singletons. This CDR3 spans 14 amino acids. The V gene end was trimmed by 8 bases and the J gene end by 2 bases; junction bases not matched to a gene: 6. CDR1 and CDR2 (germline): SNHLY, FYNNEI. This sequence originates from a human donor in good health. Some clones in this sample may be carry-over from other donors' samples. The sample taken for sequencing was PBMCs. J is TRBJ2-1 and V is TRBV2; 7 bases fit TRBD2. CDR3 region: CASEAGVTYNEQFF. CDR3 DNA sequence: TGTGCCAGCGAGGCGGGGGTGACCTACAATGAGCAGTTCTTC.